These 7 T cell receptor beta chains came from one sample sequenced in a study of CD8 T cells in Susac syndrome. With random hexamers, roughly 0.5 to 1 ug RNA was reverse transcribed. TCRdb reprocessed the immunoSEQ multiplex PCR reads with MiXCR, giving one entry per CDR3 protein. The sample carries about 75,000 distinct CDR3 sequences, approximately 94% recorded once. The sequenced material came from CD8+ T cells from PBMCs. The receptors here all came from a human donor with Susac syndrome.

V usage is TRBV4-3 and J usage is TRBJ2-7; D gene unclear. Germline V lookup: CDR1 LGHNA, CDR2 YSLEER. Trimming took off 0 bases at V and 3 bases at J, with 9 bases between the two ends. This CDR3 has 14 residues. CDR3 DNA sequence: TGCGCCAGCAGCCAAGATCAGAGTTACTACGAGCAGTACTTC. Protein sequence: CASSQDQSYYEQYF.

The chain links TRBV14 to TRBJ2-1; D is perhaps TRBD1 or TRBD2 (5 bases each). The CDR3 contains 15 residues. The germline V gene has CDR1 SGHDN and CDR2 FVKESK. V lost 5 bases and J lost 10, with 21 bases in between. The CDR3 DNA reads TGTGCCAGCAGCGACTACTTGGACGGACATAAAGAGCAGTTCTTC. The encoded protein is CASSDYLDGHKEQFF. The full variable domain, its missing parts supplied by reference TRBV14 and TRBJ2-1, is EAGVTQFPSHSVIEKGQTVTLRCDPISGHDNLYWYRRVMGKEIKFLLHFVKESKQDESGMPNNRFLAERTGGTYSTLKVQPAELEDSGVYFCASSDYLDGHKEQFFGPGTRLTVL.

V usage is TRBV3-1 and J usage is TRBJ2-5, with 7 positions matching TRBD1. The germline gives CDR1 LGHDT, CDR2 YNNKEL (reference sequence). V dropped 4 bases and J dropped 5; count of bases not matched to a gene: 10. CDR3 size: 15 residues. CDR3 in amino acids: CASSPLGNRGETQYF. CDR3 bases: TGTGCCAGCAGCCCCCTGGGGAACAGGGGTGAGACCCAGTACTTC.

The chain couples TRBV27 to TRBJ2-7; 7 bases match TRBD2. The CDR3 extends over 13 amino acids. The J segment lost 6 bases and the V segment lost 8 bases, leaving 10 bases of the junction unmatched. The V gene's germline CDR1 is MNHEY and CDR2 SMNVEV (reference sequence). The CDR3 DNA is TGTGCCAGCGGATCCGGGAGGCTGACCGAGCAGTACTTC. Translated: CASGSGRLTEQYF.

The chain uses TRBV7-6 and TRBJ2-4, with D perhaps given as TRBD1 or TRBD2 (6 bases each). The CDR3 is made up of 16 amino acids. V lost 4 bases and J lost 2, with 15 bases in between. Germline CDR1 SGHVS, CDR2 FNYEAQ. CDR3 DNA: TGTGCCAGCAGCTCTACAGGGAGGCAATCCAAAAACATTCAGTACTTC. It yields the protein CASSSTGRQSKNIQYF.

The genes are TRBV7-9 and TRBJ1-2; 10 bases line up with TRBD1. Germline trimming cut 1 base from V and 5 bases from J; bases unmatched to any gene: 7. Germline values: CDR1 SEHNR, CDR2 FQNEAQ (reference sequence). The CDR3 length is 16 residues. The CDR3, as DNA: TGTGCCAGCAGCTTAGTTCCGGGACAGGGGATTTATGGCTACACCTTC. It yields the protein CASSLVPGQGIYGYTF.

The chain employs TRBV29-1 and TRBJ2-2; 8 positions agree with TRBD1. Germline V lookup: CDR1 SQVTM, CDR2 ANQGSEA. Trimming removed 3 bases from V and 6 bases from J; junction bases left unmatched: 3. The CDR3 is 13 amino acids. CDR3 loop: CSVDGQGPGELFF. In nucleotides, the CDR3 is TGCAGCGTTGACGGACAGGGCCCCGGGGAGCTGTTTTTT.